This TCR beta chain comes out of a study of blood T cells in healthy people across ages. General study results and limits: Per million T cells, TCR beta diversity dropped about linearly as age rose. Naive T cell percentage strongly correlated with TCR beta diversity.

Peripheral blood, around 10 milliliters per donor, was collected. The authors ran a second PCR of 7 to 11 cycles using a sample-barcoded 5' primer and a J-beta primer mix. MiXCR was run by TCRdb on the 5' RACE reads, yielding one entry per CDR3 protein. The repertoire includes roughly 720,000 distinct CDR3 sequences, roughly 53% of them detected once, and about 42% sits in the top ten. This clonotype has just a few counts. Its antigen is still unknown. V trimming: 10 bases; J trimming: 14 bases; junction bases outside the gene matches: 20. There are 15 residues in the CDR3. Germline V gene sequence: CDR1 MNHNY, CDR2 SVGAGI (reference sequence).

Sample: blood. The genes are TRBV6-6 and TRBJ2-3; TRBD2 aligns across 11 bases. This TCR came from an elderly man in good health. CDR3 in DNA: TGTGCCAAACGGACTAGCGGGCCTTGGGGCGGATACGCGTATTTT. Translating gives CAKRTSGPWGGYAYF.